A single sample is the source of the 18 T cell receptor beta chains below, sequenced in a study of cytomegalovirus exposure and HLA in healthy donors (dated by TCRdb to about 2017). Preparation of the library involved the immunoSEQ multiplex PCR assay. For the multiplex PCR, a mixture combining 60 forward primers for TCR Vbeta segments and 13 reverse primers for TCR Jbeta segments was used. In its TCRdb copy, this immuneACCESS table keeps in-frame sequences only and misses some clones. Where compared with another copy, unresolved V genes explain less than half of these, and the others have no known cause. Counted in this sample were roughly 130,000 clones; under 85% of them appeared once. Just under 1% of the sample is in the top ten clones. The sample taken for sequencing was PBMCs. The receptors were sampled from a man aged 18 to 30 in good health and CMV-seronegative.

The J gene is TRBJ2-6, the V gene TRBV11-1; maybe TRBD2 (5 bases). Germline CDR1 is SGHAT and CDR2 is FQDESV (reference sequence). This CDR3 contains 16 residues. V lost 3 bases to trimming and J lost 2 bases, with 11 bases between them. The CDR3 region is CASSLLVGAGANVLTF. CDR3 nucleotide sequence: TGTGCCAGCAGCTTGCTCGTGGGAGCTGGGGCCAACGTCCTGACTTTC.

The J gene is TRBJ1-5, the V gene TRBV18; no reliable D call. The CDR3 has 14 amino acids. CDR1 is KGHSH, CDR2 LQKENI, per germline. V was cut by 3 bases and J by 6 bases, with 12 bases left in between. CDR3: CASSPSGFAQPQHF. CDR3 nucleotides: TGTGCCAGCTCACCTTCGGGTTTCGCTCAGCCCCAGCATTTT.

V usage is TRBV29-1 and J usage is TRBJ2-2; perhaps TRBD1 as D (6 bases). Germline CDR1 reads SQVTM; CDR2 reads ANQGSEA. V was pared by 6 bases and J by 8 bases, with 13 bases between. The CDR3 has 12 amino acids. The chain's CDR3 is CSVLQGRGELFF. The CDR3 coding sequence is TGCAGCGTGCTACAGGGAAGGGGGGAGCTGTTTTTT.

Here the CDR3 reads CASSFNYQETQYF. DNA of the CDR3: TGTGCCAGCAGCTTTAATTACCAAGAGACCCAGTACTTC. The chain carries TRBV7-2 and TRBJ2-5; D remains unclear. Per germline, CDR1 SGHTA and CDR2 FQGNSA. The V end was cut by 3 bases, the J end by 0 bases, with 5 bases between. CDR3 length equals 13 residues. The full variable domain, completed using reference TRBV7-2 and TRBJ2-5, is GAGVSQSPSNKVTEKGKDVELRCDPISGHTALYWYRQSLGQGLEFLIYFQGNSAPDKSGLPSDRFSAERTGGSVSTLTIQRTQQEDSAVYLCASSFNYQETQYFGPGTRLLVL.

The rearrangement joins TRBV6-1 to TRBJ1-2; perhaps TRBD1 as D (5 bases). With 4 bases removed from V and 8 bases from J, the gap between germline ends came to 17 bases. CDR1 and CDR2 from the germline V gene are MNHNS and SASEGT. The CDR3 is 14 residues long. The CDR3 DNA reads as TGTGCCAGCAGTGGAGGCGGCGGGGGAAGCGGCTACACCTTC. The encoded protein is CASSGGGGGSGYTF.

The J gene is TRBJ2-3, the V gene TRBV2; the D gene is possibly TRBD2 (5 bases). V was cut by 3 bases and J by 5 bases, with 15 bases left in between. The length of the CDR3 is 15 residues. CDR1 SNHLY and CDR2 FYNNEI come from the germline V gene. CDR3 loop: CASSETGIVRDTQYF. The DNA of the CDR3 is TGTGCCAGCAGTGAGACCGGGATTGTAAGAGATACGCAGTATTTT.

The CDR3 loop is CASSPRAEGEQYF. CDR3 coding DNA: TGTGCCAGCTCACCACGAGCCGAGGGCGAGCAGTACTTC. The chain couples TRBV18 to TRBJ2-7, with D possibly matching TRBD2 (5 bases). From germline, CDR1 is KGHSH and CDR2 LQKENI. The CDR3 has 13 residues. The germline V and J ends were trimmed by 1 base and 6 bases, with 10 bases remaining between them.

The V and J genes are TRBV30 and TRBJ1-6; 10 nucleotides line up with TRBD1. V dropped 3 bases and J dropped 8; count of bases not matched to a gene: 7. Germline CDR1 reads GTSNPN; CDR2 reads SVGIG (reference sequence). The CDR3 runs to 15 residues. The CDR3 coding sequence is TGTGCCTGGAGAAGGGACAGGGGATTACATTCACCCCTCCACTTT. Amino acids: CAWRRDRGLHSPLHF. Drawing the rest from reference TRBV30 and TRBJ1-6, the complete variable domain is SQTIHQWPATLVQPVGSPLSLECTVEGTSNPNLYWYRQAAGRGLQLLFYSVGIGQISSEVPQNLSASRPQDRQFILSSKKLLLSDSGFYLCAWRRDRGLHSPLHFGNGTRLTVT.

The genes are TRBV7-9 and TRBJ1-1; 7 bases agree with TRBD1. The V gene end was trimmed by 3 bases and the J gene end by 5 bases; junction bases not matched to a gene: 6. Germline loops: CDR1 SEHNR, CDR2 FQNEAQ (reference sequence). This CDR3 contains 14 residues. The CDR3 DNA follows: TGTGCCAGCAGCTTCCACACAGGGGATACTGAAGCTTTCTTT. Translated: CASSFHTGDTEAFF.

V is TRBV5-1 and J is TRBJ2-3; the D gene is possibly TRBD1 (7 bases). Trimming removed 4 bases from V and 4 bases from J, with 19 bases in between. CDR1 is SGHRS and CDR2 is YFSETQ in the germline V gene. This CDR3 comprises 16 residues. The CDR3 loop is CASSLAGQGGADTQYF. The CDR3 DNA sequence: TGCGCCAGCAGCCTCGCCGGGCAGGGGGGCGCAGATACGCAGTATTTT.

This CDR3 reads CASSHRDRGWTGELFF. The DNA of the CDR3 is TGTGCCAGCAGTCACCGGGACAGGGGGTGGACCGGGGAGCTGTTTTTT. The chain links TRBV27 to TRBJ2-2; 11 nucleotides match TRBD1. CDR1 is MNHEY, CDR2 SMNVEV, per germline (reference sequence). After removal of 5 bases from V and 5 bases from J, the junction contained 7 bases not matched to a gene. This CDR3 is built from 16 residues.

The genes are TRBV2 and TRBJ1-2; D may be TRBD1 (5 bases). The germline gives CDR1 SNHLY, CDR2 FYNNEI. V lost 2 bases and J 7 bases, leaving 14 bases between the germline ends. This CDR3 is 14 amino acids long. In DNA form, the CDR3 reads TGTGCCAGCAGTGAACAGGGCCCAAGAAGTGGCTACACCTTC. Its protein product is CASSEQGPRSGYTF.

The chain combines TRBV7-6 with TRBJ2-7, with 10 nucleotides matching TRBD2. The CDR3 runs to 14 residues. Germline CDR1 and CDR2: SGHVS and FNYEAQ. After removal of 5 bases from V and 5 bases from J, the junction contained 6 bases not matched to a gene. The CDR3 here is CASSERGGINEQYF. DNA of the CDR3: TGTGCCAGCAGCGAGCGGGGGGGCATAAACGAGCAGTACTTC.

This chain connects TRBV7-6 to TRBJ2-4; 12 bases align to TRBD2. The trim removed 4 bases at V and 12 bases at J, leaving 4 bases unmatched. CDR1 and CDR2 from the germline V gene are SGHVS and FNYEAQ. This CDR3 is 13 amino acids long. The DNA for the CDR3 is TGTGCCAGCAGCTCCCTAGCGGGGGGGAATCAGTACTTC. Translated: CASSSLAGGNQYF.

This chain connects TRBV18 to TRBJ1-1, with D perhaps matching TRBD1 (5 bases). There are 15 residues in the CDR3. Deletions cut 3 bases from V and 1 base from J, with 12 bases between. From germline, CDR1 is KGHSH and CDR2 LQKENI. CDR3 sequence reads: CASSPGGGANTEAFF. CDR3 nucleotide sequence: TGTGCCAGCTCACCCGGGGGAGGGGCGAACACTGAAGCTTTCTTT.

This clone was picked up a small number of times. The V and J genes are TRBV5-4 and TRBJ1-1, with D tentatively TRBD1 (5 bases). V was trimmed by 4 bases and J by 3 bases, leaving 13 bases between them. Germline lookup yields CDR1 SGHNT and CDR2 YYREEE (reference sequence). The CDR3 is 14 residues long. This CDR3 is CASSLLGDYTEAFF. CDR3 coding DNA: TGTGCCAGCAGCCTTCTGGGGGACTACACTGAAGCTTTCTTT.

The J gene is TRBJ1-1, the V gene TRBV30; TRBD1 aligns across 7 bases. Germline values: CDR1 GTSNPN, CDR2 SVGIG (reference sequence). The J segment lost 3 bases and the V segment lost 2 bases, leaving 6 bases of the junction unmatched. The CDR3 is made up of 14 amino acids. In nucleotides, the CDR3 is TGTGCCTGGAGTACAGGGGCCACGCACACTGAAGCTTTCTTT. This translates into CAWSTGATHTEAFF.

This chain joins TRBV4-1 and TRBJ1-1; D gene uncertain. V lost 1 base and J 4 bases, leaving 7 bases between the germline ends. The germline CDR1 and CDR2 sequences are MGHRA and YSYEKL. This CDR3 has 13 amino acids. The CDR3 region has the DNA TGCGCCAGCAGCCAAGTAACAGCCACTGAAGCTTTCTTT. Its protein product is CASSQVTATEAFF.